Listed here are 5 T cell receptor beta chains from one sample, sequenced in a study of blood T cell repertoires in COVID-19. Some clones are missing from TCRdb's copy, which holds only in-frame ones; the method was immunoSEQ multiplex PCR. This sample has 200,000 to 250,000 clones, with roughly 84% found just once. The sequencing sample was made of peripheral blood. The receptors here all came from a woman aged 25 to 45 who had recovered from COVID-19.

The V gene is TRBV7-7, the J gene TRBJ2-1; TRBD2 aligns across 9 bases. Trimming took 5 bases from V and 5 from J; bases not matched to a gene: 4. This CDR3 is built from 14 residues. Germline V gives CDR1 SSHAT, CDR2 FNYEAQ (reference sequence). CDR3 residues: CASSPTSGHNEQFF. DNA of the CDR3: TGTGCCAGCAGCCCGACTAGCGGTCACAATGAGCAGTTCTTC. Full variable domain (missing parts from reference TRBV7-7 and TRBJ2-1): GAGVSQSPRYKVTKRGQDVTLRCDPISSHATLYWYQQALGQGPEFLTYFNYEAQPDKSGLPSDRFSAERPEGSISTLTIQRTEQRDSAMYRCASSPTSGHNEQFFGPGTRLTVL.

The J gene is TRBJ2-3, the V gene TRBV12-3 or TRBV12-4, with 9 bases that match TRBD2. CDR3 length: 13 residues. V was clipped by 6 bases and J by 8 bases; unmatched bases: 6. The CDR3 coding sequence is TGTGCCAGCAGGGAGCGGGAGGAGGGTACGCAGTATTTT. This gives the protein CASREREEGTQYF.

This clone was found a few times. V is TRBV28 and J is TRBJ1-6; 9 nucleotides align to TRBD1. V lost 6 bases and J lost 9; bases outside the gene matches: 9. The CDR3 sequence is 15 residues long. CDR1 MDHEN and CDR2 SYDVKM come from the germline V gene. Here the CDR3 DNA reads TGTGCCAGCAGCCCCGGGACAGGGAGTGGTTCACCCCTCCACTTT. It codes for CASSPGTGSGSPLHF.

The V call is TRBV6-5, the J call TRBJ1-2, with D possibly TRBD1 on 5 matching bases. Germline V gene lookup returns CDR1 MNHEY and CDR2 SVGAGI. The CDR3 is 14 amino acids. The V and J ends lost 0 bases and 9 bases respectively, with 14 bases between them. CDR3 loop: CASSYSNQGNRYTF. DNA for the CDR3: TGTGCCAGCAGTTACTCGAACCAGGGTAATCGCTACACCTTC.

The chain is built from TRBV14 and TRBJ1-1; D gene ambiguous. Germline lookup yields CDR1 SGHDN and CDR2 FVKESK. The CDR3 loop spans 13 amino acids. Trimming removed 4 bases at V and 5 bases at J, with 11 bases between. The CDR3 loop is CASSPSQLTEAFF. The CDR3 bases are TGTGCCAGCAGCCCATCACAGTTAACTGAAGCTTTCTTT.